The 23 T cell receptor beta chains listed next were all sequenced from one sample in a study of cytotoxic CD8 clonotypes in ibrutinib-treated CLL. Sequencing used immunoSEQ multiplex PCR; TCRdb keeps in-frame clones, though not all of them. The sample lists some 15,000 clones, 64% occurring once. The input for sequencing was PBMCs, taken before ibrutinib treatment. The receptors derive from a human donor with chronic lymphocytic leukemia.

This clone turned up a few times. The V gene is TRBV4-1, the J gene TRBJ2-3; D call uncertain. The CDR3 consists of 15 residues. V shed 1 base and J shed 0 bases, with 8 bases lying between them. Germline values: CDR1 MGHRA, CDR2 YSYEKL. The CDR3 sequence: CASSQVPTSTDTQYF. The CDR3 region has the DNA TGCGCCAGCAGCCAAGTGCCTACTAGCACAGATACGCAGTATTTT.

The chain links TRBV7-9 to TRBJ2-3; D unclear. Germline V lookup: CDR1 SEHNR, CDR2 FQNEAQ (reference sequence). The V and J ends lost 2 bases and 6 bases respectively, with 3 bases between them. The CDR3 consists of 11 residues. CDR3 DNA: TGTGCCAGCAGCTTAATGGATACGCAGTATTTT. Translation: CASSLMDTQYF.

In its sample, this clone was seen once. At one of its ends the junction is not consistent with the germline gene, which may arise from a read error. Other DNA sequences in the same sample also yield this CDR3. The chain has TRBV10-1 and TRBJ2-5; no clear D gene. This CDR3 spans 15 amino acids. Germline CDR1 is WNHNN and CDR2 is SYGVQD (reference sequence). The CDR3 loop reads CASSETLTDQETQYF. Written as DNA, the CDR3 is TGTGCCAGCAGTGAGACGCTAACGGACCAAGAGACCCAGTACTTC.

This clone is a singleton in its sample. The chain has TRBV2 and TRBJ2-1, with TRBD1 as a possible D gene (5 bases). The ends were cut back, 7 bases at V and 2 bases at J, with 15 bases in the middle. In germline, CDR1 is SNHLY, CDR2 FYNNEI. The CDR3 is 15 amino acids. The CDR3 DNA reads TGTGCCAGCAACCACCCGACAGCCCCCTACAATGAGCAGTTCTTC. Encoded protein: CASNHPTAPYNEQFF.

Only one count was recorded for this clone. J is TRBJ1-2 and V is TRBV7-9; maybe TRBD1 (5 bases). CDR3 length: 13 amino acids. The V and J ends lost 3 bases and 7 bases respectively, with 12 bases between them. Per the germline V gene, CDR1 is SEHNR and CDR2 is FQNEAQ (reference sequence). CDR3 in amino acids: CASSFVRGSGYTF. In DNA form, the CDR3 reads TGTGCCAGCAGCTTTGTGAGGGGCTCTGGCTACACCTTC.

This clone was seen a single time. The rearrangement joins TRBV4-1 to TRBJ2-7; a possible D gene is TRBD1 (5 bases). CDR1 and CDR2 (germline): MGHRA, YSYEKL. The V end was cut by 6 bases, the J end by 2 bases, with 11 bases between. The CDR3 extends over 13 amino acids. The CDR3 here is CASSLGEPYEQYF. The DNA of the CDR3 is TGCGCCAGCAGTCTAGGGGAACCCTACGAGCAGTACTTC.

The J gene is TRBJ2-7, the V gene TRBV18; 13 bases line up with TRBD2. The V and J ends lost 4 bases and 7 bases, in that order; junction bases with no gene match: 7. Germline-derived CDR1 and CDR2 are KGHSH and LQKENI. CDR3 length equals 15 residues. Here the CDR3 reads CASSRTSGGAREQYF. The CDR3 DNA follows: TGTGCCAGCTCACGCACTAGCGGGGGGGCGCGGGAGCAGTACTTC.

V usage is TRBV4-1 and J usage is TRBJ2-3; 11 nucleotides align to TRBD1. This CDR3 has 16 residues. Per the germline V gene, CDR1 is MGHRA and CDR2 is YSYEKL. Unmatched junction bases numbered 3, after V lost 0 bases and J lost 4 bases. CDR3 sequence: CASSQEGQGVADTQYF. The CDR3 region has the DNA TGCGCCAGCAGCCAAGAGGGACAGGGGGTTGCAGATACGCAGTATTTT.

V and J are TRBV5-1 and TRBJ1-6, with TRBD1 matching 7 bases. Germline V gene data show CDR1 as SGHRS and CDR2 as YFSETQ. This CDR3 spans 14 amino acids. V gave up 4 bases and J gave up 10 bases; unmatched junction bases: 8. CDR3 sequence (DNA): TGCGCCAGCAGCCAGGGACAGAGGGGGTCACCCCTCCACTTT. Protein: CASSQGQRGSPLHF.

V usage is TRBV11-2 and J usage is TRBJ2-7; TRBD1 agrees at 9 bases. Germline-derived CDR1 and CDR2 are SGHAT and FQNNGV. With V trimmed by 5 bases and J by 4 bases, 6 bases remained unmatched. The length of the CDR3 is 14 residues. The CDR3 protein is CASSADRGGYEQYF. The CDR3 DNA sequence: TGTGCCAGCAGCGCGGACAGGGGAGGGTACGAGCAGTACTTC. The whole variable domain, remainder taken from reference TRBV11-2 and TRBJ2-7, is EAGVAQSPRYKIIEKRQSVAFWCNPISGHATLYWYQQILGQGPKLLIQFQNNGVVDDSQLPKDRFSAERLKGVDSTLKIQPAKLEDSAVYLCASSADRGGYEQYFGPGTRLTVT.

The chain links TRBV11-3 to TRBJ2-5, with 13 positions matching TRBD2. Germline V gene data show CDR1 as SGHNT and CDR2 as YENEEA. Trimming took 1 base from V and 6 from J; bases not matched to a gene: 5. This CDR3 is 16 amino acids long. The CDR3 nucleotides are TGTGCCAGCAGCTTAGGGACTAGCGGGGGTCGGCAGACCCAGTACTTC. Translation gives CASSLGTSGGRQTQYF.

This clone was seen a handful of times. The chain joins TRBV29-1 to TRBJ1-1, with 9 bases matching TRBD1. The CDR3 covers 13 residues. The V and J ends lost 6 bases and 4 bases, in that order; junction bases with no gene match: 6. The germline CDR1 and CDR2 sequences are SQVTM and ANQGSEA. CDR3 in amino acids: CSVRTGGGTEAFF. The CDR3 nucleotides read TGCAGCGTACGAACAGGGGGCGGCACTGAAGCTTTCTTT.

This clone was found a few times. V is TRBV19 and J is TRBJ2-1; 8 bases agree with TRBD1. Germline V gives CDR1 LNHDA, CDR2 SQIVND (reference sequence). This CDR3 comprises 15 residues. V shed 2 bases and J 5 bases; nucleotides not matched to a gene: 5. CDR3 sequence: CASSITWTGNNEQFF. The CDR3 DNA follows: TGTGCCAGTAGTATAACCTGGACAGGGAACAATGAGCAGTTCTTC.

The chain carries TRBV18 and TRBJ1-1; 7 nucleotides align to TRBD1. Germline V gives CDR1 KGHSH, CDR2 LQKENI. The CDR3 runs 14 residues. J was trimmed by 4 bases and V by 3 bases; bases with no gene match: 5. CDR3 region: CASSPTGFGTEAFF. The CDR3 nucleotides read TGTGCCAGCTCACCGACAGGGTTTGGCACTGAAGCTTTCTTT. Filled out from reference TRBV18 and TRBJ1-1, the complete variable domain reads NAGVMQNPRHLVRRRGQEARLRCSPMKGHSHVYWYRQLPEEGLKFMVYLQKENIIDESGMPKERFSAEFPKEGPSILRIQQVVRGDSAAYFCASSPTGFGTEAFFGQGTRLTVV.

This clone was seen once. The chain employs TRBV5-1 and TRBJ2-7; no reliable D call. The CDR3 contains 13 residues. Germline lookup yields CDR1 SGHRS and CDR2 YFSETQ. V was cut by 0 bases and J by 5 bases, with 9 bases left in between. For the CDR3, the DNA is TGCGCCAGCAGCTTGGGGCAGGTCGACGAGCAGTACTTC. Translated, it gives CASSLGQVDEQYF.

There are a few counts of this clone. The J gene is TRBJ2-5, the V gene TRBV2; TRBD1 aligns across 8 bases. This CDR3 is 13 amino acids long. Germline V gene sequence: CDR1 SNHLY, CDR2 FYNNEI. After removal of 7 bases from V and 4 bases from J, the junction contained 5 bases not matched to a gene. Here the CDR3 DNA reads TGTGCCAGCAATCAGGGGGCCCCAGAGACCCAGTACTTC. As protein: CASNQGAPETQYF.

In its sample, this clone was seen a few times. The chain combines TRBV10-1 with TRBJ2-5, with D possibly TRBD2 on 7 matching bases. This CDR3 has 15 residues. V gave up 3 bases and J gave up 5 bases, with 16 bases separating them. The germline V gene has CDR1 WNHNN and CDR2 SYGVQD (reference sequence). The CDR3 loop reads CASSEPGGEVETQYF. CDR3 in DNA: TGCGCCAGCAGTGAACCGGGGGGCGAAGTGGAGACCCAGTACTTC.

The V gene is TRBV5-1, the J gene TRBJ1-5; 8 bases match TRBD1. The length of the CDR3 is 14 residues. The V and J ends lost 4 bases and 7 bases, in that order; junction bases with no gene match: 7. The germline gives CDR1 SGHRS, CDR2 YFSETQ. CDR3 amino acids: CASSPQGADQPQHF. The CDR3 DNA follows: TGCGCCAGCAGCCCCCAGGGGGCGGACCAGCCCCAGCATTTT.

There are many counts of this clone. The CDR3: CAITPRQEDTEAFF. The CDR3 DNA sequence: TGTGCCATCACCCCCAGACAAGAGGACACTGAAGCTTTCTTT. The V and J genes are TRBV10-3 and TRBJ1-1; the D is unclear. CDR3 size: 14 residues. Germline-derived CDR1 and CDR2 are ENHRY and SYGVKD. Trimming removed 7 bases at V and 3 bases at J, with 15 bases between.

This chain joins TRBV5-1 and TRBJ2-5; D remains ambiguous. The germline gives CDR1 SGHRS, CDR2 YFSETQ. This CDR3 region has 14 residues. V shed 0 bases and J shed 2 bases, with 8 bases lying between them. DNA for the CDR3: TGCGCCAGCAGCTTGGGACACGTGCAAGAGACCCAGTACTTC. Its protein product is CASSLGHVQETQYF.

V is TRBV2 and J is TRBJ2-1, with no clear D. The CDR3 covers 11 residues. Germline V gene lookup returns CDR1 SNHLY and CDR2 FYNNEI. V lost 3 bases, J lost 6 bases, and 3 bases lay in between. In DNA form, the CDR3 reads TGTGCCAGCAGTGAGGGCAATGAGCAGTTCTTC. This encodes CASSEGNEQFF.

The rearrangement joins TRBV4-1 to TRBJ1-5, with D unclear. The germline CDR1 and CDR2 sequences are MGHRA and YSYEKL. Trimming pared 7 bases from V and 5 bases from J, leaving 18 bases between. The CDR3 extends over 15 amino acids. This chain's CDR3 is CASKDQTNGDQPQHF. The DNA for the CDR3 is TGCGCCAGCAAGGACCAGACAAACGGGGATCAGCCCCAGCATTTT.

This clone was seen only a few times. The gene calls are TRBV29-1 and TRBJ1-2, with D unclear. V dropped 4 bases and J dropped 8 bases, with 17 bases sitting between them. CDR3 length: 13 amino acids. Germline V lookup: CDR1 SQVTM, CDR2 ANQGSEA. The CDR3 region is CSVAPSSSEGYTF. Here the CDR3 DNA reads TGCAGCGTTGCTCCAAGCTCCTCCGAGGGCTACACCTTC.